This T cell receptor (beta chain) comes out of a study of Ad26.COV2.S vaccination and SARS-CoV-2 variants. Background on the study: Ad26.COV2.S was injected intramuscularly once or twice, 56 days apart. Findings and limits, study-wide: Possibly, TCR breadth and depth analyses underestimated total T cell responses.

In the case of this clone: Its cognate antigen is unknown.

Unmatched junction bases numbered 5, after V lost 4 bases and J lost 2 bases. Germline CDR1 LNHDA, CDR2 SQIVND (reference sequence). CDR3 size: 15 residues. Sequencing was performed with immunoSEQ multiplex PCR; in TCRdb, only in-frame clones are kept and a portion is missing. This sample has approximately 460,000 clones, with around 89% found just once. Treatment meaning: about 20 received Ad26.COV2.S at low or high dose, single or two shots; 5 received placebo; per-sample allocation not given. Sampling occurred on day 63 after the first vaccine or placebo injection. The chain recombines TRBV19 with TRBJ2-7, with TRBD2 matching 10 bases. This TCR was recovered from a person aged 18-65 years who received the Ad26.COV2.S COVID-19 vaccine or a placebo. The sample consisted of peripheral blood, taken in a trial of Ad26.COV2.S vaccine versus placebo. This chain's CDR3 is CASSTRTSGPYEQYF. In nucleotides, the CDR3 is TGTGCCAGTAGTACTCGGACTAGCGGACCCTACGAGCAGTACTTC.